This TCR beta chain was captured in a study of shared clonotypes between healthy human individuals. Sequencing was performed with immunoSEQ multiplex PCR; in TCRdb, only in-frame clones are kept and a portion is missing. This sample yields under 2,500,000 clones, of which 95% are seen a single time; around 0.13% belongs to the top ten. Trimming pared 5 bases from V and 6 bases from J, leaving 14 bases between. This CDR3 contains 14 residues. The V gene's germline CDR1 is MNHEY and CDR2 SMNVEV (reference sequence). What was sequenced was naive CD4+ T cells sorted from blood. Stated subset: CD45RA+ positively selected. This chain links TRBV27 with TRBJ1-5; possible D gene TRBD1, 5 bases. This TCR was recovered from a man aged 18 to 29 in good health. Here the CDR3 reads CASSPSTGGQPQHF. CDR3 nucleotide sequence: TGTGCCAGCAGTCCATCCACAGGTGGTCAGCCCCAGCATTTT.